A single T cell receptor beta chain is shown here with its context. The entry originates in a study of blood T cell repertoires in COVID-19. Whole-study context: Italy, Spain and the United States were the sources of the convalescent and acute COVID-19 samples. Sources were T cells, B-cell-depleted T cells, or PBMCs; the material itself was cDNA or gDNA.

Participant age was about 18 to 89 years, and participants resided in around 24 US areas. Two consecutive negative NP/OP PCR tests, clearance, or resolved symptoms defined Cohort 3 recovery. Sequenced by immunoSEQ multiplex PCR; TCRdb stores in-frame clones only, minus some. The data contain under 300,000 clones, nearly 90% of them seen just once; the ten biggest clones take up 1.9%. CDR1 and CDR2 (germline): MGHRA, YSYEKL. The CDR3 is made up of 14 amino acids. Trimming took off 3 bases at V and 3 bases at J, with 11 bases between the two ends. The receptor was derived from a woman between 55 and 75 years old who had recovered from COVID-19. The chain couples TRBV4-1 to TRBJ1-1, with D tentatively TRBD1 (6 bases). The material sequenced was PBMCs or T cells enriched from blood (not recorded which). Written as DNA, the CDR3 is TGCGCCAGCAGCCATACAGGGCGGGACACTGAAGCTTTCTTT. It translates to CASSHTGRDTEAFF.